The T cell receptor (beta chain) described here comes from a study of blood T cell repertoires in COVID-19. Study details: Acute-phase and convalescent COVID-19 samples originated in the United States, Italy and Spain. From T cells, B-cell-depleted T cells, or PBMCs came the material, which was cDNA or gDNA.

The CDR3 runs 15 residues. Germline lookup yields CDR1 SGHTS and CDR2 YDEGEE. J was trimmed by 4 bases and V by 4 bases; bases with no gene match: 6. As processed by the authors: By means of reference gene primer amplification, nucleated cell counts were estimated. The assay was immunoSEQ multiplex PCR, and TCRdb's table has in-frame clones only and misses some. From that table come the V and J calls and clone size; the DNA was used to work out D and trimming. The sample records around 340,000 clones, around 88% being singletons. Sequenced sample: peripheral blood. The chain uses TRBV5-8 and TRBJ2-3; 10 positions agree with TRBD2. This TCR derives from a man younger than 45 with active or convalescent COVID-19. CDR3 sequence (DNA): TGTGCCAGCAGCCGTGGGACTAGCGATGCAGATACGCAGTATTTT. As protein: CASSRGTSDADTQYF.